This TCR beta chain was recovered during a study of T cell repertoires in cytomegalovirus infection. Looking at the study overall: From public TCR beta signatures came an indication of both CMV infection and matching HLA type. Findings of the study overall: CMV carriers with the relevant HLA were identified by cumulative public TCR beta family frequency. The ex vivo response was dominated by HLA-C-restricted CMV-specific TCR beta clonotypes.

MiXCR was run by TCRdb on the reads, yielding one entry per CDR3 protein. The sample yields 630,000 or so distinct CDR3 sequences, roughly a quarter seen once. This clonotype was counted at least ten times. No antigen is known for it. Sequenced input: CD8+ T cells from PBMCs. This TCR derives from a human donor in good health (CMV status not recorded). Some clones in this sample may be carry-over from other donors' samples.

The DNA for the CDR3 is TGTGCCAGCAGCACCGAGGGGCAGTCCTACTGGGAGACCCAGTACTTC. This translates into CASSTEGQSYWETQYF. V usage is TRBV7-9 and J usage is TRBJ2-5; D tentatively reads TRBD1 or TRBD2 (5 bases each). V dropped 5 bases and J dropped 5 bases, with 21 bases sitting between them. Looked up from germline, CDR1 is SEHNR and CDR2 is FQNEAQ (reference sequence). This CDR3 has 16 amino acids.